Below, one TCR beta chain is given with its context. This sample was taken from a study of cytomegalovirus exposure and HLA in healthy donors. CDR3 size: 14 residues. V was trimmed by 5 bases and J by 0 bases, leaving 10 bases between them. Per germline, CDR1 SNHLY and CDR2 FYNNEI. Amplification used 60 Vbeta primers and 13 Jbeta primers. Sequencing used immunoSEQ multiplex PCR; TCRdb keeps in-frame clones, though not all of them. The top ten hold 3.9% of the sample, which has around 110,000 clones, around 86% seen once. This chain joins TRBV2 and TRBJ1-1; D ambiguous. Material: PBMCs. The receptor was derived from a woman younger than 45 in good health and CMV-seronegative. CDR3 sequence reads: CASSKAAMNTEAFF. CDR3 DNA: TGTGCCAGCAGTAAGGCAGCGATGAACACTGAAGCTTTCTTT. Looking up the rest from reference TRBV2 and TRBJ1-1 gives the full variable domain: EPEVTQTPSHQVTQMGQEVILRCVPISNHLYFYWYRQILGQKVEFLVSFYNNEISEKSEIFDDQFSVERPDGSNFTLKIRSTKLEDSAMYFCASSKAAMNTEAFFGQGTRLTVV.